The rows below give T cell receptor beta chains drawn from one sample of a study of OX40 agonist ivuxolimab in advanced cancers. Repertoires were generated with immunoSEQ multiplex PCR, while TCRdb's copy carries only in-frame clones and drops some. The repertoire holds 31,000 or so clones, about 88% seen once, with about a fifth in the top ten. This material consisted of CD4+ or CD8+ T cells sorted from blood, taken in a trial of the OX40 agonist ivuxolimab. The receptors originated from an adult with an advanced solid tumor such as melanoma, head and neck, liver or kidney cancer. Each CDR3 is given with its conserved first and last residue. The D gene is left open where the match is weak. Clone size appears in some rows only: once, few, many, or a class for an expanded clone.

J gene,clone size,V gene,D gene,CDR3 protein,CDR3 DNA
TRBJ2-3,.,TRBV29-1,TRBD2,CSVVTAGGPDTQYF,TGCAGCGTTGTTACAGCGGGGGGGCCAGATACGCAGTATTTT
TRBJ2-3,.,TRBV29-1,TRBD2,CSVLPSGRGTSTDTQYF,TGCAGCGTTCTTCCTAGCGGGAGGGGGACAAGCACAGATACGCAGTATTTT
TRBJ1-4,once,TRBV7-9,.,CASSSDATNEKLFF,TGTGCCAGCAGCTCAGACGCAACTAATGAAAAACTGTTTTTT
TRBJ2-1,.,TRBV4-1,.,CASSQRVYEQFF,TGCGCCAGCAGCCAGAGGGTCTATGAGCAGTTCTTC
TRBJ2-7,.,TRBV19,.,CASSPGPLAYEQYF,TGTGCCAGTAGTCCGGGACCCTTGGCCTACGAGCAGTACTTC
TRBJ1-5,.,TRBV4-1,.,CASSQKETGYSNQPQHF,TGCGCCAGCAGCCAAAAGGAGACAGGATATAGCAATCAGCCCCAGCATTTT
TRBJ1-3,medium-sized,TRBV7-6,.,CASSPRSRSSGNTIYF,TGTGCCAGCAGCCCCCGTTCAAGGAGCTCTGGAAACACCATATATTTT
TRBJ2-2,.,TRBV7-9,.,CASSLVRTANTGELFF,TGTGCCAGCAGCTTAGTTAGGACAGCGAACACCGGGGAGCTGTTTTTT
TRBJ1-3,.,TRBV28,.,CASSSPRRGLGNTIYF,TGTGCCAGCAGTTCCCCGCGGCGGGGACTCGGAAACACCATATATTTT
TRBJ2-1,.,TRBV9,TRBD2,CASSVEAGAYNEQFF,TGTGCCAGCAGCGTAGAAGCGGGGGCCTACAATGAGCAGTTCTTC
TRBJ1-2,once,TRBV4-3,.,CASSQGGVYGYTF,TGCGCCAGCAGCCAAGGGGGGGTGTATGGCTACACCTTC
TRBJ1-2,.,TRBV9,.,CASSVGIQVYDYGYTF,TGTGCCAGCAGCGTAGGAATCCAGGTTTACGACTATGGCTACACCTTC
TRBJ1-2,.,TRBV28,.,CASSLTGTDFNYGYTF,TGTGCCAGCAGTTTGACCGGGACCGATTTTAACTATGGCTACACCTTC
TRBJ2-5,.,TRBV29-1,.,CSVDMDGQETQYF,TGCAGCGTGGACATGGACGGTCAAGAGACCCAGTACTTC
TRBJ1-1,.,TRBV19,.,CASSIAYMNTEAFF,TGTGCCAGTAGTATCGCGTACATGAACACTGAAGCTTTCTTT
TRBJ2-7,.,TRBV11-2,.,CASSWGTYYEQYF,TGTGCCAGCAGCTGGGGCACCTACTACGAGCAGTACTTC
TRBJ2-3,.,TRBV30,TRBD1,CAVDRGNTDTQYF,TGTGCCGTGGACAGGGGCAACACAGATACGCAGTATTTT
TRBJ2-7,.,TRBV5-1,.,CASSLVGREQYF,TGCGCCAGCAGCTTGGTCGGGCGCGAGCAGTACTTC
TRBJ1-1,.,TRBV28,.,CASSLWGRHMNTEAFF,TGTGCCAGCAGTTTATGGGGAAGACATATGAACACTGAAGCTTTCTTT
TRBJ2-7,.,TRBV4-2,TRBD2,CASSQASGTSSSWQYF,TGTGCCAGCAGCCAAGCATCCGGGACTAGCTCGAGCTGGCAGTACTTC
TRBJ2-1,.,TRBV7-9,TRBD2,CASSFGASGHNEQFF,TGTGCCAGCAGCTTTGGGGCTAGCGGGCACAATGAGCAGTTCTTC
TRBJ1-1,.,TRBV2,TRBD1,CASTLRGSGEAFF,TGTGCCAGCACCCTCAGGGGGTCGGGTGAAGCTTTCTTT
TRBJ1-5,.,TRBV30,.,CACGPAETFYSNQPQHF,TGTGCCTGCGGGCCTGCAGAAACTTTCTATAGCAATCAGCCCCAGCATTTT
TRBJ2-5,.,TRBV28,.,CASKEKIAVLHQTQYF,TGTGCCAGCAAGGAGAAGATAGCGGTACTCCATCAGACCCAGTACTTC
TRBJ2-1,.,TRBV2,.,CASSGSPGDEQFF,TGTGCCAGCAGTGGGTCGCCGGGCGATGAGCAGTTCTTC
TRBJ1-5,.,TRBV10-2,.,CASGSGSNQPQHF,TGCGCCAGCGGTTCAGGGAGCAATCAGCCCCAGCATTTT
TRBJ2-3,.,TRBV9,.,CASSPPAGELRTDTQYF,TGTGCCAGCAGCCCCCCCGCGGGTGAATTGAGGACAGATACGCAGTATTTT
TRBJ2-7,.,TRBV6-1,.,CASRDWVSYEQYF,TGTGCCAGCAGGGACTGGGTCTCCTACGAGCAGTACTTC
TRBJ2-7,.,TRBV7-9,.,CASSFPEEVYEQYF,TGTGCCAGCAGCTTCCCGGAGGAGGTATACGAGCAGTACTTC
TRBJ1-4,.,TRBV9,TRBD1,CASSAGTGLEKLFF,TGTGCCAGCAGCGCCGGGACAGGGTTAGAAAAACTGTTTTTT
TRBJ2-1,.,TRBV7-9,.,CASSLVGGNEQFF,TGTGCCAGCAGCTTAGTCGGAGGGAATGAGCAGTTCTTC
TRBJ2-1,.,TRBV19,TRBD2,CASSIALLAGVYNEQFF,TGTGCCAGTAGTATAGCATTACTAGCGGGAGTGTACAATGAGCAGTTCTTC
TRBJ2-7,.,TRBV5-1,.,CASSIPGHSYEQYF,TGCGCCAGCAGCATCCCGGGACACTCTTACGAGCAGTACTTC
TRBJ2-7,.,TRBV5-1,.,CASSLAAQPSSYEQYF,TGCGCCAGCAGCTTGGCCGCACAGCCGAGCTCCTACGAGCAGTACTTC
TRBJ1-1,.,TRBV7-5,.,CARSLVGNTEAFF,TGTGCCAGAAGCTTAGTGGGGAACACTGAAGCTTTCTTT
TRBJ2-1,.,TRBV6-4,TRBD2,CASSDSSGSYNEQFF,TGTGCCAGCAGTGACTCTAGCGGGAGCTACAATGAGCAGTTCTTC
TRBJ2-7,.,TRBV18,.,CASSPGTASSYEQYF,TGTGCCAGCTCTCCCGGGACGGCCTCTTCCTACGAGCAGTACTTC
TRBJ2-5,.,TRBV27,TRBD1,CASSPDREGETQYF,TGTGCCAGCAGTCCCGACAGGGAAGGAGAGACCCAGTACTTC
TRBJ2-3,.,TRBV28,TRBD2,CASSLNGRGADRDTQYF,TGTGCCAGCAGTTTAAACGGGCGGGGGGCGGATAGGGATACGCAGTATTTT
TRBJ2-7,few,TRBV29-1,.,CSVPGGPEQYF,TGCAGCGTTCCCGGGGGGCCCGAGCAGTACTTC
TRBJ1-4,once,TRBV7-9,.,CASSSKIQAEKLFF,TGTGCCAGCAGCTCCAAAATACAGGCGGAAAAACTGTTTTTT
TRBJ2-5,.,TRBV4-1,TRBD1,CASSQTGGGETQYF,TGCGCCAGCAGCCAAACAGGGGGCGGTGAGACCCAGTACTTC
TRBJ1-5,.,TRBV2,TRBD1,CASSSGDRANQPQHF,TGTGCCAGCAGCTCAGGAGACAGGGCCAATCAGCCCCAGCATTTT
TRBJ2-6,once,TRBV28,.,CASSSLRGTGANVLTF,TGTGCCAGCAGTTCCCTCCGGGGGACCGGGGCCAACGTCCTGACTTTC
TRBJ1-2,.,TRBV11-2,.,CASSLVGEYGYTF,TGTGCCAGCAGCTTAGTCGGGGAGTATGGCTACACCTTC
TRBJ2-3,.,TRBV5-6,.,CASSLEVISTDTQYF,TGTGCCAGCAGCTTGGAAGTTATTAGCACAGATACGCAGTATTTT
TRBJ2-7,.,TRBV5-6,TRBD1,CASSVRDRGVEEQYF,TGTGCCAGCAGCGTCCGCGACAGGGGGGTGGAGGAGCAGTACTTC
TRBJ2-7,.,TRBV28,.,CASSFLARGPVSYEQYF,TGTGCCAGCAGTTTTCTGGCCCGGGGGCCAGTAAGCTACGAGCAGTACTTC
TRBJ1-6,once,TRBV27,.,CASSLREASNSPLHF,TGTGCCAGCAGTTTACGGGAGGCCAGTAATTCACCCCTCCACTTT
TRBJ2-7,.,TRBV5-1,TRBD2,CASSLLTGTSGSYEQYF,TGCGCCAGCAGCTTGTTAACGGGGACTAGCGGCTCCTACGAGCAGTACTTC
TRBJ2-1,.,TRBV19,.,CASSIGAKAYNEQFF,TGTGCCAGTAGTATAGGGGCTAAGGCCTACAATGAGCAGTTCTTC
TRBJ2-7,.,TRBV5-1,TRBD2,CARLPGLAGHEQYF,TGCGCCAGACTCCCGGGACTAGCGGGACACGAGCAGTACTTC
TRBJ2-1,.,TRBV21-1,.,CASSKGLAGSSYNEQFF,TGTGCCAGCAGCAAAGGGCTAGCGGGGAGCTCCTACAATGAGCAGTTCTTC
TRBJ2-2,.,TRBV2,.,CASSGRYSGSMVGELFF,TGTGCCAGCAGTGGACGGTACAGCGGGTCCATGGTCGGGGAGCTGTTTTTT
TRBJ2-1,.,TRBV9,TRBD2,CASSPPGTSGRYEQFF,TGTGCCAGCAGCCCTCCCGGGACTAGCGGGAGATATGAGCAGTTCTTC
TRBJ1-1,.,TRBV7-9,.,CASSSDNMNTEAFF,TGTGCCAGCAGCTCCGACAACATGAACACTGAAGCTTTCTTT
TRBJ2-3,.,TRBV4-2,TRBD2,CASSQGTSGFTDTQYF,TGTGCCAGCAGCCAAGGGACTAGCGGCTTCACAGATACGCAGTATTTT